These 17 T cell receptor beta chains share one sample of origin, sequenced in a study of control samples from healthy donors and cancer patients. The protocol was immunoSEQ multiplex PCR, while the TCRdb copy is restricted to in-frame clones and leaves out a portion. The sample includes around 90,000 clones, 85% to 90% of them seen just once. The material sequenced was blood. These receptor sequences come from a woman in her thirties or forties in good health.

The chain is built from TRBV24-1 and TRBJ1-4; 9 bases are shared with TRBD1. Germline V lookup: CDR1 KGHDR, CDR2 SFDVKD. The CDR3 covers 17 residues. V lost 2 bases, J lost 8 bases, and 11 bases stayed unmatched. CDR3 DNA sequence: TGTGCCACCAGTGATTCGGTCGGGGACAGGGAACGAGAAAAACTGTTTTTT. As protein: CATSDSVGDREREKLFF.

This clone is a singleton in its sample. CDR3 amino acids: CASSLGGTTYEQYF. Here the CDR3 DNA reads TGCGCCAGCAGCTTGGGGGGGACAACCTACGAGCAGTACTTC. The V call is TRBV5-1, the J call TRBJ2-7, with a weak D call TRBD1 (6 bases). Germline V gene data show CDR1 as SGHRS and CDR2 as YFSETQ. Trimming stripped 0 bases from V and 2 bases from J, with 9 bases between. CDR3 length: 14 residues. The entire variable domain, with the rest obtained from reference TRBV5-1 and TRBJ2-7, is as follows: KAGVTQTPRYLIKTRGQQVTLSCSPISGHRSVSWYQQTPGQGLQFLFEYFSETQRNKGNFPGRFSGRQFSNSRSEMNVSTLELGDSALYLCASSLGGTTYEQYFGPGTRLTVT.

The chain couples TRBV20-1 to TRBJ1-1; D unresolved. From germline, CDR1 is DFQATT and CDR2 SNEGSKA (reference sequence). V lost 7 bases, J lost 4 bases, and 10 bases lay in between. This CDR3 comprises 11 residues. The CDR3, as DNA: TGCAGTGGAGGTTCGAGCACTGAAGCTTTCTTT. This gives the protein CSGGSSTEAFF.

This chain uses TRBV3-1 (or the pseudogene TRBV3-2) with TRBJ1-2; D perhaps matches TRBD1 (6 bases). In germline, CDR1 is LGHDT, CDR2 YNNKEL (reference sequence). The CDR3 extends over 15 amino acids. The ends were cut back, 1 base at V and 3 bases at J, with 12 bases in the middle. The CDR3 DNA reads TGTGCCAGCAGCCAAGGAAATGGACAGTACTATGGCTACACCTTC. Translating it yields CASSQGNGQYYGYTF.

This clone was picked up a small number of times. The chain couples TRBV4-1 to TRBJ1-3; D is ambiguous. CDR3 length equals 15 residues. Per the germline V gene, CDR1 is MGHRA and CDR2 is YSYEKL. The V end lost 1 base, the J end lost 7 bases, and 14 bases lay between the germline ends. Here the CDR3 DNA reads TGCGCCAGCAGCCAAGGATTCACAGAATGGAACACCATATATTTT. This translates into CASSQGFTEWNTIYF.

CDR3 in amino acids: CATSDPGQGGSNQPQHF. The CDR3 coding sequence is TGTGCCACCAGTGATCCGGGACAGGGTGGGAGCAATCAGCCCCAGCATTTT. The V gene is TRBV24-1, the J gene TRBJ1-5, with 9 bases that match TRBD1. The CDR3 runs 17 residues. Germline loops: CDR1 KGHDR, CDR2 SFDVKD. The J segment lost 1 base and the V segment lost 3 bases, leaving 6 bases of the junction unmatched.

The table lists this clone with a few counts. The chain has TRBV3-1 (or the pseudogene TRBV3-2) and TRBJ1-5; D unclear. Germline V gene data show CDR1 as LGHDT and CDR2 as YNNKEL (reference sequence). Deletions cut 1 base from V and 4 bases from J, with 8 bases between. This CDR3 comprises 14 residues. CDR3 loop: CASSQASENQPQHF. The CDR3 coding sequence is TGTGCCAGCAGCCAAGCTTCCGAGAATCAGCCCCAGCATTTT.

The chain uses TRBV2 and TRBJ1-5; D remains unclear. The V gene's germline CDR1 is SNHLY and CDR2 FYNNEI. Between the trimmed V and J ends, which lost 11 bases and 7 bases, there was a span of 21 bases. The CDR3 runs to 14 residues. The CDR3 loop is CASMRPGPSQPQHF. CDR3 DNA: TGTGCCTCAATGCGCCCCGGCCCTAGCCAGCCCCAGCATTTT.

This clone has a handful of counts. The chain employs TRBV5-5 and TRBJ1-1, with TRBD1 as a possible D gene (5 bases). V shed 2 bases and J shed 7 bases, with 21 bases lying between them. Germline assignment: CDR1 SGHKS and CDR2 YYEKEE (reference sequence). The length of the CDR3 is 16 residues. Here the CDR3 reads CASSLFQEGPQGEAFF. As DNA, the CDR3 is TGTGCCAGCAGCTTATTTCAGGAAGGCCCTCAGGGTGAAGCTTTCTTT.

This chain joins TRBV10-3 and TRBJ2-5; the match to TRBD1 covers 11 bases. This CDR3 is 12 amino acids long. The J segment lost 4 bases and the V segment lost 9 bases, leaving 1 base of the junction unmatched. Per germline, CDR1 ENHRY and CDR2 SYGVKD. CDR3 nucleotide sequence: TGTGCCATAGGGACAGGGGGAGAGACCCAGTACTTC. Translating gives CAIGTGGETQYF.

This sequence joins TRBV11-3 and TRBJ1-1; 9 nucleotides line up with TRBD1. This CDR3 comprises 15 residues. Germline-derived CDR1 and CDR2 are SGHNT and YENEEA. The V gene end was trimmed by 8 bases and the J gene end by 4 bases; junction bases not matched to a gene: 11. The CDR3, as DNA: TGTGCCAGCGGAACAGGACAGGGGATGGGCACTGAAGCTTTCTTT. Amino acids: CASGTGQGMGTEAFF.

CDR3 sequence: CASSVGREGNTGELFF. The CDR3 DNA is TGCGCCAGCAGCGTAGGGAGAGAGGGAAACACCGGGGAGCTGTTTTTT. The gene calls are TRBV4-1 and TRBJ2-2, with D possibly TRBD2 on 5 matching bases. Trimming pared 5 bases from V and 2 bases from J, leaving 15 bases between. This CDR3 contains 16 residues. Germline V CDR1 and CDR2: MGHRA, YSYEKL.

This clone was detected only a few times. This chain uses TRBV10-3 with TRBJ1-1; D unclear. CDR3 length: 14 amino acids. Per germline, CDR1 ENHRY and CDR2 SYGVKD. Trimming removed 5 bases at V and 1 base at J, with 11 bases between. CDR3 loop: CAISTSGRNTEAFF. The CDR3 bases are TGTGCCATCAGTACGTCAGGTAGGAACACTGAAGCTTTCTTT.

The chain combines TRBV24-1 with TRBJ1-2; 7 bases are shared with TRBD1. Germline-derived CDR1 and CDR2 are KGHDR and SFDVKD. V shed 5 bases, J shed 7 bases, and the junction held 12 bases outside the gene matches. The CDR3 has 15 amino acids. CDR3 protein: CATSGGQVEFSGYTF. In nucleotides, the CDR3 is TGTGCCACCAGTGGCGGACAGGTGGAGTTTTCTGGCTACACCTTC.

The chain links TRBV14 to TRBJ1-1; 11 bases line up with TRBD1. CDR3 size: 16 residues. Per the germline V gene, CDR1 is SGHDN and CDR2 is FVKESK. V was pared by 0 bases and J by 4 bases, with 4 bases of the junction left unmatched. The CDR3 DNA sequence: TGTGCCAGCAGCCAAGAGATTGGACAGGGGGCCACTGAAGCTTTCTTT. Protein: CASSQEIGQGATEAFF. Full variable domain (remainder filled in from reference TRBV14 and TRBJ1-1): EAGVTQFPSHSVIEKGQTVTLRCDPISGHDNLYWYRRVMGKEIKFLLHFVKESKQDESGMPNNRFLAERTGGTYSTLKVQPAELEDSGVYFCASSQEIGQGATEAFFGQGTRLTVV.

This clone showed up just a few times. V and J are TRBV2 and TRBJ2-7, with 10 nucleotides matching TRBD2. V gave up 6 bases and J gave up 0 bases; unmatched junction bases: 8. The CDR3 loop spans 16 amino acids. Germline assignment: CDR1 SNHLY and CDR2 FYNNEI. The CDR3 DNA sequence: TGTGCCAGCAGGTATATAACTAGCGGGACCTCCTACGAGCAGTACTTC. This sequence encodes CASRYITSGTSYEQYF. The variable domain in full, with the rest retrieved from reference TRBV2 and TRBJ2-7, is EPEVTQTPSHQVTQMGQEVILRCVPISNHLYFYWYRQILGQKVEFLVSFYNNEISEKSEIFDDQFSVERPDGSNFTLKIRSTKLEDSAMYFCASRYITSGTSYEQYFGPGTRLTVT.

The chain uses TRBV3-1 (or the pseudogene TRBV3-2) and TRBJ2-1; 8 positions agree with TRBD2. Germline assignment: CDR1 LGHDT and CDR2 YNNKEL (reference sequence). This CDR3 is built from 20 residues. With V trimmed by 1 base and J by 4 bases, 18 bases remained unmatched. The CDR3: CASSQVGGPLAGIAYNEQFF. CDR3 sequence (DNA): TGTGCCAGCAGCCAAGTAGGGGGTCCCTTAGCGGGGATAGCTTACAATGAGCAGTTCTTC.